Below are 11 T cell receptor beta chains sequenced from a single sample in a study of early T cells in non-severe SARS-CoV-2 infection. TCRdb itself ran the 5' RACE reads through MiXCR, one entry per CDR3 protein. The sample lists more than 50,000 distinct CDR3 sequences, 14% to 15% occurring once. The material was whole blood, obtained at baseline. The receptors derive from an adult who was a healthcare worker with PCR-confirmed SARS-CoV-2 infection or an uninfected control (not recorded which).

This clonotype turned up a few times. The V gene is TRBV28, the J gene TRBJ2-3, with unresolved D. The length of the CDR3 is 13 residues. The V gene lost 8 bases and the J gene lost 5 bases, with 14 bases spanning the gap. From germline, CDR1 is MDHEN and CDR2 SYDVKM. The CDR3 is CASLPLHGDTQYF. The CDR3 DNA reads as TGTGCCAGCCTTCCCCTGCATGGAGATACGCAGTATTTT.

This chain uses TRBV5-5 with TRBJ2-7; D gene uncertain. The CDR3 is 13 residues long. V was shortened by 2 bases and J by 7 bases, with 13 bases between the two germline ends. The germline CDR1 and CDR2 sequences are SGHKS and YYEKEE (reference sequence). The DNA for the CDR3 is TGTGCCAGCAGCTTCACCCATTCCCCGGAGCAGTACTTC. It translates to CASSFTHSPEQYF.

The sample holds many counts of this clonotype. The rearrangement uses TRBV29-1 and TRBJ2-1, with D possibly TRBD2 on 5 matching bases. V gave up 4 bases and J gave up 4 bases, with 8 bases separating them. CDR3 length: 12 residues. Germline V gene lookup returns CDR1 SQVTM and CDR2 ANQGSEA. DNA of the CDR3: TGCAGCGTTGTGCGGGCGTACAATGAGCAGTTCTTC. It translates to CSVVRAYNEQFF.

This chain connects TRBV28 to TRBJ1-2; 8 bases map to TRBD1. J gave up 7 bases and V 2 bases, and 6 bases lay outside the gene matches. The CDR3 contains 14 residues. Germline V gene lookup returns CDR1 MDHEN and CDR2 SYDVKM. The CDR3 sequence is CASSLLRQGSGYTF. The DNA for the CDR3 is TGTGCCAGCAGTTTACTGAGACAGGGGTCTGGCTACACCTTC.

This clonotype was observed many times. The genes are TRBV7-3 and TRBJ1-1; D call uncertain. V was pared by 5 bases and J by 0 bases, with 7 bases between. CDR1 is SGHTA, CDR2 FQGTGA, per germline. This CDR3 contains 13 residues. The CDR3 here is CASSEIMNTEAFF. The CDR3 DNA follows: TGTGCCAGCAGCGAGATCATGAACACTGAAGCTTTCTTT.

The rearrangement joins TRBV5-1 to TRBJ2-2, with D possibly TRBD1 on 5 matching bases. Trimming cost V 0 bases and J 6 bases, with 12 bases left between them. Per germline, CDR1 SGHRS and CDR2 YFSETQ. This CDR3 is 15 amino acids long. CDR3 sequence reads: CASSLGGAGAGELFF. The CDR3 DNA reads as TGCGCCAGCAGCTTGGGGGGCGCTGGAGCCGGGGAGCTGTTTTTT.

The chain employs TRBV6-5 and TRBJ2-7; TRBD2 is a possible D gene (7 bases). CDR1 and CDR2 (germline): MNHEY, SVGAGI. V lost 6 bases, J lost 7 bases, and 13 bases lay in between. The CDR3 extends over 12 amino acids. Here the CDR3 reads CASSRGAGEQYF. The CDR3 DNA reads as TGTGCCAGCAGCCGGGGGGCAGGGGAGCAGTACTTC.

This chain joins TRBV24-1 and TRBJ2-2, with 8 bases identical to TRBD2. The V gene's germline CDR1 is KGHDR and CDR2 SFDVKD. The CDR3 is 16 residues long. V shed 9 bases and J 3 bases; nucleotides not matched to a gene: 11. This chain's CDR3 is CATGSSEAGDTGELFF. The CDR3 DNA follows: TGTGCCACCGGCTCCTCGGAAGCGGGGGACACCGGGGAGCTGTTTTTT.

This clonotype was seen a single time. The gene calls are TRBV28 and TRBJ1-6; the D is unclear. Trimming left V 6 bases short and J 9 bases short, with 12 bases between. Germline V gene data show CDR1 as MDHEN and CDR2 as SYDVKM. The CDR3 has 13 amino acids. Here the CDR3 reads CASRDPGSSPLHF. The CDR3 DNA reads as TGTGCCAGCAGAGACCCTGGGAGTTCACCCCTCCACTTT.

The CDR3: CASTRGTPSDTQYF. In DNA, the CDR3 is TGTGCCAGCACCCGCGGAACGCCGTCCGATACGCAGTATTTT. The V gene is TRBV7-2, the J gene TRBJ2-3; D gene ambiguous. This CDR3 is 14 amino acids long. V dropped 7 bases and J dropped 6 bases, with 17 bases sitting between them. Germline lookup yields CDR1 SGHTA and CDR2 FQGNSA.

This clonotype occurred many times. DNA for the CDR3: TGTGCCAGCTCAATAAACAGTGCAGATACGCAGTATTTT. It translates to CASSINSADTQYF. The chain joins TRBV18 to TRBJ2-3; D is unclear. CDR1 is KGHSH, CDR2 LQKENI, per germline. This CDR3 is built from 13 residues. Trimming stripped 5 bases from V and 4 bases from J, with 10 bases between. Full variable domain (missing parts from reference TRBV18 and TRBJ2-3): NAGVMQNPRHLVRRRGQEARLRCSPMKGHSHVYWYRQLPEEGLKFMVYLQKENIIDESGMPKERFSAEFPKEGPSILRIQQVVRGDSAAYFCASSINSADTQYFGPGTRLTVL.